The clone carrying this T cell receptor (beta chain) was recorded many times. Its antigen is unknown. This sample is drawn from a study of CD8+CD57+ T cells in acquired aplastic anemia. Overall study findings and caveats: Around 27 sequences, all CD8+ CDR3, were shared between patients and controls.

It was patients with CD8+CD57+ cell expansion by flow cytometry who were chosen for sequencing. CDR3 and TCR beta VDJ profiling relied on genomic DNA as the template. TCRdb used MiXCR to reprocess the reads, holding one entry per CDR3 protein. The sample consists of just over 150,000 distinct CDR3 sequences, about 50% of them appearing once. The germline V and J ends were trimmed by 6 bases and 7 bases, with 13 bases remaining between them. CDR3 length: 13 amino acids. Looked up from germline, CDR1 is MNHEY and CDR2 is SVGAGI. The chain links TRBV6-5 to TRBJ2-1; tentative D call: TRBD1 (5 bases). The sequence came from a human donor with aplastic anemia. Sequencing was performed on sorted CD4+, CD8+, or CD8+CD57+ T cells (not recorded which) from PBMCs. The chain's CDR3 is CASRQGAWNEQFF. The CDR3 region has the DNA TGTGCCAGCAGGCAGGGTGCATGGAATGAGCAGTTCTTC.